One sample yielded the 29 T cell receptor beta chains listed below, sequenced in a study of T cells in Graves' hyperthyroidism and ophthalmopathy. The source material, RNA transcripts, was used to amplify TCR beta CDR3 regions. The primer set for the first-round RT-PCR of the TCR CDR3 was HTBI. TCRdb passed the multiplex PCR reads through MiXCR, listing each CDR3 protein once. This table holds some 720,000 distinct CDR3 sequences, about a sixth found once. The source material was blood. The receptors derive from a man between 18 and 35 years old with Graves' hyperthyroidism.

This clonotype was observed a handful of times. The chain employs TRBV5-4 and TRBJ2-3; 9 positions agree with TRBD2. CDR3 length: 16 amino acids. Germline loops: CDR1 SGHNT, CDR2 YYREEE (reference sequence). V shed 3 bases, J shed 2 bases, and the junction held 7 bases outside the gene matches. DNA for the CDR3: TGTGCCAGCAGCTGGTGGGCTAGCGGGAACACAGATACGCAGTATTTT. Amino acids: CASSWWASGNTDTQYF.

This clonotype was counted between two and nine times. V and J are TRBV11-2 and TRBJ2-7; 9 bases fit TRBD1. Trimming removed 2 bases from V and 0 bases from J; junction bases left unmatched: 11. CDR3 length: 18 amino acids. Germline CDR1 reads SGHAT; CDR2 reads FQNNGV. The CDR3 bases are TGTGCCAGCAGCTTATCCGGGACAGGGACTCTATACTCCTACGAGCAGTACTTC. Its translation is CASSLSGTGTLYSYEQYF.

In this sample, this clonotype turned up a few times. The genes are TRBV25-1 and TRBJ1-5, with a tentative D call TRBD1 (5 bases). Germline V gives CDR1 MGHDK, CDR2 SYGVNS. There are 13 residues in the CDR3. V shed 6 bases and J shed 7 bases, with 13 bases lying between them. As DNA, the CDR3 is TGTGCCAGCAGCGACAGCTTAGGGCAGCCCCAGCATTTT. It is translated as CASSDSLGQPQHF.

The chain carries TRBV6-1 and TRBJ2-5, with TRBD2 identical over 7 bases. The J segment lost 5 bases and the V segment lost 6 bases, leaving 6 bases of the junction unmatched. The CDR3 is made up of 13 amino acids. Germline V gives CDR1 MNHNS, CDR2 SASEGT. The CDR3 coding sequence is TGTGCCAGCAGGGCGGGAGTAAGGGAGACCCAGTACTTC. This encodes CASRAGVRETQYF.

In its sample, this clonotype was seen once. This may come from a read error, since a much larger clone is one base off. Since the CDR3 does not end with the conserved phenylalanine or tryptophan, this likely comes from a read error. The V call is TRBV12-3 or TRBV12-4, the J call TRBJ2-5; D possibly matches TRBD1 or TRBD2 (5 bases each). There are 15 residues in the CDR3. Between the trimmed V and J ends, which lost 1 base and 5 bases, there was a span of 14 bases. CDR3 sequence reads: CASSLVPGPGETQYL. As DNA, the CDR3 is TGTGCCAGCAGTTTAGTCCCGGGGCCGGGGGAGACCCAGTACCTC.

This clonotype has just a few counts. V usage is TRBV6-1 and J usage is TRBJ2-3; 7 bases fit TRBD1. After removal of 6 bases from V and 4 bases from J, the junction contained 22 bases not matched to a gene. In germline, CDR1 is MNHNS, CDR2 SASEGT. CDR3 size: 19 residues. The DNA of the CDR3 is TGTGCCAGCAGCTCCAAGGGTTTGAGGGGGCGGGTTCCCCCAGATACGCAGTATTTT. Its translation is CASSSKGLRGRVPPDTQYF.

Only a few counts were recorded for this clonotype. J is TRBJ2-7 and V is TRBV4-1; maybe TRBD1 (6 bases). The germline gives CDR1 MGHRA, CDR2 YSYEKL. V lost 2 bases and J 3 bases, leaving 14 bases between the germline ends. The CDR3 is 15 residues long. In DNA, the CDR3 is TGCGCCAGCAGCCAATTGGAACAGGGCGTCTACGAGCAGTACTTC. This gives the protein CASSQLEQGVYEQYF.

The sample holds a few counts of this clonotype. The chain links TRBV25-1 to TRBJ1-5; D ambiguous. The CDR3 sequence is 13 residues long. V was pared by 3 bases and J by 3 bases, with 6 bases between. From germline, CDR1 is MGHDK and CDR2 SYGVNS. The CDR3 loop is CASSDRFNQPQHF. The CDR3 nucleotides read TGTGCCAGCAGTGACAGATTCAATCAGCCCCAGCATTTT.

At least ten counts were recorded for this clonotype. The CDR3 reads CASSSDNYGYTF. The CDR3 DNA reads TGTGCCAGCAGTTCGGATAACTATGGCTACACCTTC. The rearrangement links TRBV28 to TRBJ1-2; D remains unclear. The CDR3 has 12 amino acids. Between the trimmed V and J ends, which lost 4 bases and 1 base, there was a span of 4 bases. Germline values: CDR1 MDHEN, CDR2 SYDVKM.

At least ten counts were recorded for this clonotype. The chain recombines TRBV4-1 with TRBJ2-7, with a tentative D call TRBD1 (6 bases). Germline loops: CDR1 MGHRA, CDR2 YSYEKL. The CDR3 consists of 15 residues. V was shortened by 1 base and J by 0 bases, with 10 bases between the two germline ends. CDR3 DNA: TGCGCCAGCAGCCAAGCCAAGGACAGCTCCTACGAGCAGTACTTC. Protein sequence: CASSQAKDSSYEQYF.

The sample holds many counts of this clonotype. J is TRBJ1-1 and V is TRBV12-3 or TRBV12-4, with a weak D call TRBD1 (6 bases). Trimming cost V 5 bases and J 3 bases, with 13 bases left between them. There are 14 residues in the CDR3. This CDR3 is CASSPPDRYTEAFF. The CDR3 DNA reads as TGTGCCAGCAGTCCGCCGGACAGATACACTGAAGCTTTCTTT.

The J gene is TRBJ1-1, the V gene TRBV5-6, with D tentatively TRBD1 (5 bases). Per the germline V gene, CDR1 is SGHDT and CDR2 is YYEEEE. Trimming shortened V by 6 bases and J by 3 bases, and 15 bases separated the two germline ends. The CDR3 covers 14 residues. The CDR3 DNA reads TGTGCCAGCACCCAGGGTGCGCGCGACACTGAAGCTTTCTTT. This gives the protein CASTQGARDTEAFF.

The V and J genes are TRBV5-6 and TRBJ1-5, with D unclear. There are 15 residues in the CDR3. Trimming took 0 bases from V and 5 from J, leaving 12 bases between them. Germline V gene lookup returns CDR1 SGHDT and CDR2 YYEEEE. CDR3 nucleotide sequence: TGTGCCAGCAGCTTGGCTGGGGTTACGGATCAGCCCCAGCATTTT. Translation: CASSLAGVTDQPQHF. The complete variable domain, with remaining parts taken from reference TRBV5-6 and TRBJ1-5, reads DAGVTQSPTHLIKTRGQQVTLRCSPKSGHDTVSWYQQALGQGPQFIFQYYEEEERQRGNFPDRFSGHQFPNYSSELNVNALLLGDSALYLCASSLAGVTDQPQHFGDGTRLSIL.

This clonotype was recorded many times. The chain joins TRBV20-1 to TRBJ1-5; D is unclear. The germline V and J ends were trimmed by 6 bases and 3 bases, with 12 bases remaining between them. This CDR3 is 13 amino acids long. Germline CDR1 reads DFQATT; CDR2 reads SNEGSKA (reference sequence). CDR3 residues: CSAVLSPNQPQHF. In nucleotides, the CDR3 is TGCAGTGCCGTCTTGAGTCCCAATCAGCCCCAGCATTTT.

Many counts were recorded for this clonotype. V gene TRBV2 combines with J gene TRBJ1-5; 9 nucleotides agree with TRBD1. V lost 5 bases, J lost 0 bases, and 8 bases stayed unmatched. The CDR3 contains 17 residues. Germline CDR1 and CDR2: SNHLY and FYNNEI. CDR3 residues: CASSLRQGDYSNQPQHF. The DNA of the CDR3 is TGTGCCAGCAGTCTTCGACAGGGGGATTATAGCAATCAGCCCCAGCATTTT.

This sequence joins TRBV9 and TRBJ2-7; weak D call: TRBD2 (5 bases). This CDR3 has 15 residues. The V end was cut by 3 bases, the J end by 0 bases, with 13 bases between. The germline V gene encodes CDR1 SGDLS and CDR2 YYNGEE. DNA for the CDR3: TGTGCCAGCAGCGCCCTAGGGAGCTTCTCCTACGAGCAGTACTTC. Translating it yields CASSALGSFSYEQYF.

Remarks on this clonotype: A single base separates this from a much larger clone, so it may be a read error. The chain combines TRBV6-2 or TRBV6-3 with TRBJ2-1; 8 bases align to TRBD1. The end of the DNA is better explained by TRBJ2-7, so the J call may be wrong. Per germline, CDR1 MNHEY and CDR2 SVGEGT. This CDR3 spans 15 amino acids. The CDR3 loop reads CASSYTGGTYNEQYF. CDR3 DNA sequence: TGTGCCAGCAGTTACACAGGGGGAACCTACAATGAGCAGTACTTC.

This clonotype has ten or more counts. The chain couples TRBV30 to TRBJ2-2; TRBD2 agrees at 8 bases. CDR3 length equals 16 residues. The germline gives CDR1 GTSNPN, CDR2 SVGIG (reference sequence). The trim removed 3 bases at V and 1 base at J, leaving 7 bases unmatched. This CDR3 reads CAWSLLAGLNTGELFF. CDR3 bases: TGTGCCTGGAGCCTTCTAGCGGGCTTGAACACCGGGGAGCTGTTTTTT.

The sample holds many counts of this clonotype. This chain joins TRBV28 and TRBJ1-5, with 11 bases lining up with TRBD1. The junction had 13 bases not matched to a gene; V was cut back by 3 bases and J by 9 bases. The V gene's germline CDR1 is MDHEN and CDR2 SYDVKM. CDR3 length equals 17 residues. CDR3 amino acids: CASSLGQGGTSYPPQHF. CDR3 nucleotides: TGTGCCAGCAGTTTGGGACAGGGGGGAACTAGTTATCCGCCCCAGCATTTT. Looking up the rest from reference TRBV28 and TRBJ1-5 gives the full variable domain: DVKVTQSSRYLVKRTGEKVFLECVQDMDHENMFWYRQDPGLGLRLIYFSYDVKMKEKGDIPEGYSVSREKKERFSLILESASTNQTSMYLCASSLGQGGTSYPPQHFGDGTRLSIL.

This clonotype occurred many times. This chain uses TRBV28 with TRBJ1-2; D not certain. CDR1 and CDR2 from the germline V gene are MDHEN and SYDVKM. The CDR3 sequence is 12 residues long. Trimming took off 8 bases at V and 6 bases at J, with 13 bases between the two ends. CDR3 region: CASLRGRDGYTF. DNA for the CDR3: TGTGCCAGCCTCCGAGGGAGAGATGGCTACACCTTC.

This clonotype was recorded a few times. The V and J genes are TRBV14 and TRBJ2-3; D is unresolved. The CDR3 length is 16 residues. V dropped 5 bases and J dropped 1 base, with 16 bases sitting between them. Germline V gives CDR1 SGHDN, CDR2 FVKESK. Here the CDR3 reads CASSSRTPWGTDTQYF. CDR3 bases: TGTGCCAGCAGCTCACGGACCCCATGGGGCACAGATACGCAGTATTTT.

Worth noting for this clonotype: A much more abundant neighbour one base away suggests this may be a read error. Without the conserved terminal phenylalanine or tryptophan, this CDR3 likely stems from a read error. The CDR3 DNA reads TGTGCCGCCAACAGGGATTCATCCTACGAGCAGTACCTC. Translating gives CAANRDSSYEQYL. The V and J genes are TRBV30 and TRBJ2-7; a weak D match, TRBD1 (6 bases). This CDR3 is built from 13 residues. Germline loops: CDR1 GTSNPN, CDR2 SVGIG (reference sequence). V shed 8 bases and J shed 1 base, with 15 bases lying between them.

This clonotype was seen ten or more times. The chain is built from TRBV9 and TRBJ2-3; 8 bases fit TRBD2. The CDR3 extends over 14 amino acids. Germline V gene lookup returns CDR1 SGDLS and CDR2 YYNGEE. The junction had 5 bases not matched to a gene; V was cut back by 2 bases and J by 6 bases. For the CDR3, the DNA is TGTGCCAGCAGCGTCTCCGGGGGGGCGGATACGCAGTATTTT. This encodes CASSVSGGADTQYF.

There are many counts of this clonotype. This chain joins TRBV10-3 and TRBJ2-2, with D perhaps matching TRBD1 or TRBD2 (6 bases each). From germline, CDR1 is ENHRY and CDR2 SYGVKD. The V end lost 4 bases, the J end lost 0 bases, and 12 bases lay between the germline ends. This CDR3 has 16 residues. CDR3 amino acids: CAISGGGLANTGELFF. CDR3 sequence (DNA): TGTGCCATCAGTGGAGGGGGACTCGCGAACACCGGGGAGCTGTTTTTT.

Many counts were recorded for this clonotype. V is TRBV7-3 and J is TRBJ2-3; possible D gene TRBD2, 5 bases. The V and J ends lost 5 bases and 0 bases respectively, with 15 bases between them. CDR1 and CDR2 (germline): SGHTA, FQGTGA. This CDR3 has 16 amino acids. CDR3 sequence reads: CASSPRRATSTDTQYF. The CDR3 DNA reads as TGTGCCAGCAGCCCTCGGCGGGCAACTAGCACAGATACGCAGTATTTT.

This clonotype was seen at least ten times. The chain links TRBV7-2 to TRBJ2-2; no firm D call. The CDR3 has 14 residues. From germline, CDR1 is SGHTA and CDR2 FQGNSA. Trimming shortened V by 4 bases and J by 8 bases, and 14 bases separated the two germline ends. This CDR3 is CASSYGFKPGELFF. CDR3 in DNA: TGTGCCAGCAGCTACGGGTTCAAGCCAGGGGAGCTGTTTTTT.

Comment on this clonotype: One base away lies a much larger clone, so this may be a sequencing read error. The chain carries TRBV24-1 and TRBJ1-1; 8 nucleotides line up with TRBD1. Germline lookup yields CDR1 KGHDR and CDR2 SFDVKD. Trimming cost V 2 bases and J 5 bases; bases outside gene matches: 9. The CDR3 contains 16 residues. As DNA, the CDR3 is TGTGCCACCAGTGATTCTCAGACAGGGGTAAGTACTGAAGCTTTCTTT. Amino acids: CATSDSQTGVSTEAFF.

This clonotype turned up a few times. In DNA form, the CDR3 reads TGTGCCAGCAACCAGGGGGTGTACACTGAAGCTTTCTTT. Translating it yields CASNQGVYTEAFF. The J gene is TRBJ1-1, the V gene TRBV7-9; TRBD1 matches at 7 bases. The CDR3 has 13 residues. Germline CDR1 is SEHNR and CDR2 is FQNEAQ (reference sequence). The ends lost 7 bases at V and 3 bases at J; junction bases unmatched: 5.

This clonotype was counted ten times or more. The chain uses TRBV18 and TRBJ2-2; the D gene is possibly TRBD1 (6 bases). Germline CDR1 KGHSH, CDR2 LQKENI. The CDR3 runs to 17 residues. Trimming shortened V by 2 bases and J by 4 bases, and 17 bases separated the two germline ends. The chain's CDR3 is CASSPKVSTGLTGELFF. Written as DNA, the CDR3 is TGTGCCAGCTCACCAAAGGTTTCTACAGGGCTCACCGGGGAGCTGTTTTTT.